This TCR beta chain was identified in a study of T cells in Graves' hyperthyroidism and ophthalmopathy. Study overall: The initial diagnosis was the point when peripheral blood was collected, ahead of any treatment.

V lost 5 bases, J lost 4 bases, and 10 bases stayed unmatched. CDR3 length equals 15 residues. The V gene's germline CDR1 is MDHEN and CDR2 SYDVKM. This clonotype occurred many times. Amplification of TCR beta CDR3 regions used RNA as the template. The study used the HTBI primer set for a first-round RT-PCR of the TCR CDR3. TCRdb independently ran MiXCR on the multiplex PCR reads; one entry per CDR3 protein. The sample comprises 500,000 to 750,000 distinct CDR3 sequences, 11% to 15% of which are singletons, and 7.1% rests with the top ten. This receptor was taken from a young woman with Graves' ophthalmopathy. The sequenced sample was blood. The V and J genes are TRBV28 and TRBJ2-7; 8 nucleotides align to TRBD1. The CDR3: CASSAAGTGLYEQYF. The CDR3 DNA reads as TGTGCCAGCAGTGCTGCCGGGACAGGTCTGTACGAGCAGTACTTC. Complete variable domain (other parts from reference TRBV28 and TRBJ2-7): DVKVTQSSRYLVKRTGEKVFLECVQDMDHENMFWYRQDPGLGLRLIYFSYDVKMKEKGDIPEGYSVSREKKERFSLILESASTNQTSMYLCASSAAGTGLYEQYFGPGTRLTVT.